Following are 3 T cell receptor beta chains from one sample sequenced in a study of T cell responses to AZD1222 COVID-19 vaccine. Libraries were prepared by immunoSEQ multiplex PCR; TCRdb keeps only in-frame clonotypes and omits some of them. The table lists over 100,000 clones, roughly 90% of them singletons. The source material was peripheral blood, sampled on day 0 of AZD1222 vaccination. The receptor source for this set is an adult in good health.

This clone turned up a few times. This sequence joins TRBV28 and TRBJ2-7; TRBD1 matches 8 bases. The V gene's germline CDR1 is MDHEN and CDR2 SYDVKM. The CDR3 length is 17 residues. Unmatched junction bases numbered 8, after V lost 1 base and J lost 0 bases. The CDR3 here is CASSLSTGESSSYEQYF. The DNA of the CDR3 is TGTGCCAGCAGTTTATCGACAGGGGAATCTAGCTCCTACGAGCAGTACTTC.

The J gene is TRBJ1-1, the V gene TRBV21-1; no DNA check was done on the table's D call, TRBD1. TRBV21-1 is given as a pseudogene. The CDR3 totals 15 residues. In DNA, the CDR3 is TGTGCCAGCAGCCTCCTCTGCAAGGGGGACACTGAAGCTTTCTTT. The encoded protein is CASSLLCKGDTEAFF.

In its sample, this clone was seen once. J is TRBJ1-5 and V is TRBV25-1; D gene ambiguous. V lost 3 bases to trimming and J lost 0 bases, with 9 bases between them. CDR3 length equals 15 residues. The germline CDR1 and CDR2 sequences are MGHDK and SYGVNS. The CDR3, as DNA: TGTGCCAGCAGTGATTCGGGGTATAGCAATCAGCCCCAGCATTTT. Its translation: CASSDSGYSNQPQHF.